This T cell receptor (beta chain) was profiled in a study of blood T cells in healthy people across ages. This clonotype was picked up many times. The length of the CDR3 is 14 residues. V was pared by 4 bases and J by 0 bases, with 12 bases between. The V gene's germline CDR1 is SQVTM and CDR2 ANQGSEA. A J-beta primer mix and a sample-barcoded 5' primer were used in a second PCR of about 7 to 12 cycles. TCRdb reprocessed the 5' RACE reads via MiXCR and lists one record per CDR3 protein. The sample records around 1,000,000 distinct CDR3 sequences, around 25% being singletons. This sample also belongs to another study, concerning T cells of mothers and their children.

The clonotype comes from a girl aged 2 to 9 in good health. The specimen was blood. V gene TRBV29-1 combines with J gene TRBJ1-2; tentative D call: TRBD1 (5 bases). The CDR3: CSVAPRAANYGYTF. The CDR3 DNA follows: TGCAGCGTTGCCCCCAGGGCAGCTAACTATGGCTACACCTTC.